This paragraph covers one T cell receptor beta chain sequence. The assay was immunoSEQ multiplex PCR, and TCRdb's table has in-frame clones only and misses some. The repertoire includes hundreds of thousands of clones, around 87% of them detected once, and roughly 2% sits in the top ten. The CDR3 consists of 13 residues. Germline CDR1 LNHDA, CDR2 SQIVND (reference sequence). V dropped 6 bases and J dropped 6 bases, with 12 bases sitting between them. The data were obtained in a study of cytomegalovirus exposure and HLA in healthy donors. Sequencing was carried out using PBMCs. The chain uses TRBV19 and TRBJ1-5; a possible D gene is TRBD1 (6 bases). The clonotype was recovered from a woman aged 18 to 35 in good health and CMV-seropositive. CDR3 sequence: CASSGTRFQPQHF. The CDR3 DNA follows: TGTGCCAGTAGCGGGACAAGGTTTCAGCCCCAGCATTTT.